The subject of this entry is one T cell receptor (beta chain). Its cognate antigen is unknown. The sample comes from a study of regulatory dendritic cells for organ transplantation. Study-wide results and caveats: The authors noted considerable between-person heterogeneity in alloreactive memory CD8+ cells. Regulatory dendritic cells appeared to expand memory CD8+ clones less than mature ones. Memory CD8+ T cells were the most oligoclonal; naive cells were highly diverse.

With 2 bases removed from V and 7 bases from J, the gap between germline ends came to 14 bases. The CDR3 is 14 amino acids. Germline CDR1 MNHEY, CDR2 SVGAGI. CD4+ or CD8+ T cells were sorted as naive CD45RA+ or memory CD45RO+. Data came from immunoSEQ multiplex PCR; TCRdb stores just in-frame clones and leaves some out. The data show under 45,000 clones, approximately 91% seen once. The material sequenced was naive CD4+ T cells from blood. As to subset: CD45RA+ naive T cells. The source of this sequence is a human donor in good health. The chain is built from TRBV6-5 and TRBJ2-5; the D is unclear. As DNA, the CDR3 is TGTGCCAGCAGTTACAATAGGGAATACGGGACCCAGTACTTC. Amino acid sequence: CASSYNREYGTQYF.